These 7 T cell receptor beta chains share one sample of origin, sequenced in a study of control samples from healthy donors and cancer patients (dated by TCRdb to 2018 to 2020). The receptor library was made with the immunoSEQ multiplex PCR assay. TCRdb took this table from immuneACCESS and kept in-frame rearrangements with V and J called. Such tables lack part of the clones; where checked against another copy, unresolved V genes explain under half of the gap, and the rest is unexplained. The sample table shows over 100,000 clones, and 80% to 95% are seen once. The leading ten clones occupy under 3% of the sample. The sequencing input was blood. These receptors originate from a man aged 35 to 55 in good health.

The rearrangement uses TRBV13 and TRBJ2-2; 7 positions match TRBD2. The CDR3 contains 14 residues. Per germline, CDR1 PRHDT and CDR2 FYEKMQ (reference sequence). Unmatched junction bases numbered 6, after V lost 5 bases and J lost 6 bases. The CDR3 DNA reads TGTGCCAGCAGCCGGACTAGTGGTGCCGGGGAGCTGTTTTTT. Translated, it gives CASSRTSGAGELFF.

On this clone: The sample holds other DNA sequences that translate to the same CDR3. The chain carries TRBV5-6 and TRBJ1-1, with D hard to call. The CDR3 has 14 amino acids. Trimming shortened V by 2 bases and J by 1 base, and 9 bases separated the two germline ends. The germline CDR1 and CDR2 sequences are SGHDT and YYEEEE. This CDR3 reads CASSFSGSNTEAFF. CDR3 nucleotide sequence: TGTGCCAGCAGCTTTTCCGGGTCGAACACTGAAGCTTTCTTT.

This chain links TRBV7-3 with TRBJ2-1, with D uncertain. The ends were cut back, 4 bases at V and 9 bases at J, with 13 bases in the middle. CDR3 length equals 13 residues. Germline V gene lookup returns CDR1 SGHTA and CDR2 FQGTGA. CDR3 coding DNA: TGTGCCAGCAGCTCCCGTTCATGGAGTGAGCAGTTCTTC. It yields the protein CASSSRSWSEQFF. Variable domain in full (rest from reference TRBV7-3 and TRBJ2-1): GAGVSQTPSNKVTEKGKYVELRCDPISGHTALYWYRQSLGQGPEFLIYFQGTGAADDSGLPNDRFFAVRPEGSVSTLKIQRTERGDSAVYLCASSSRSWSEQFFGPGTRLTVL.

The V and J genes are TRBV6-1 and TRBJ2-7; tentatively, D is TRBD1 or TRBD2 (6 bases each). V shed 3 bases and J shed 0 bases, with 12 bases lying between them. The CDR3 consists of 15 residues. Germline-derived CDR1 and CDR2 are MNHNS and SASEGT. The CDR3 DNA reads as TGTGCCAGCAGTGATACAGGGAGGAGCTCCTACGAGCAGTACTTC. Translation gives CASSDTGRSSYEQYF.

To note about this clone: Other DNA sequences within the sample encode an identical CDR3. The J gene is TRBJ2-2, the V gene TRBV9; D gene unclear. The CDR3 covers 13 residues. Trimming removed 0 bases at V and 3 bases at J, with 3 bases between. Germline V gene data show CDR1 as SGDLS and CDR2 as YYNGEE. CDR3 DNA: TGTGCCAGCAGCGTAGTCGACACCGGGGAGCTGTTTTTT. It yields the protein CASSVVDTGELFF.

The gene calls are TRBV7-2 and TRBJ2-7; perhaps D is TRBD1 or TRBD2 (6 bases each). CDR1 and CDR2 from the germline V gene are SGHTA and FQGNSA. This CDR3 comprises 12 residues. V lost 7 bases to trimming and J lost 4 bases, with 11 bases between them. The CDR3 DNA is TGTGCCAGCACCACGGGGGCGTACGAGCAGTACTTC. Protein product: CASTTGAYEQYF.

In DNA form, the CDR3 reads TGCAGTGCTAGTGGGCCGGGGGGACGAGATACGCAGTATTTT. Protein sequence: CSASGPGGRDTQYF. This rearrangement joins TRBV20-1 to TRBJ2-3, with TRBD2 identical over 7 bases. The CDR3 loop spans 14 amino acids. Looked up from germline, CDR1 is DFQATT and CDR2 is SNEGSKA (reference sequence). Trimming cost V 3 bases and J 5 bases; bases outside gene matches: 8.